Reported below is one T cell receptor beta chain. Profiled with immunoSEQ multiplex PCR; TCRdb holds only in-frame clones, not every one. The sample comprises 2 million to 2.5 million clones, around 95% of which are singletons, and around 0.13% rests with the top ten. The CDR3 is made up of 11 amino acids. Germline assignment: CDR1 SEHNR and CDR2 FQNEAQ (reference sequence). Trimming stripped 7 bases from V and 3 bases from J, with 6 bases between. This sample is drawn from a study of shared clonotypes between healthy human individuals. The authors divided CD4+ cells into CD45RA+ naive and CD45RA-negative memory subsets.

V usage is TRBV7-9 and J usage is TRBJ1-1, with D hard to call. This TCR derives from a man aged 18-30 years in good health. Material: naive CD4+ T cells sorted from blood. Subset specified: CD45RA+ positively selected. In DNA, the CDR3 is TGTGCCAGCACCGAGTACACTGAAGCTTTCTTT. Protein product: CASTEYTEAFF.